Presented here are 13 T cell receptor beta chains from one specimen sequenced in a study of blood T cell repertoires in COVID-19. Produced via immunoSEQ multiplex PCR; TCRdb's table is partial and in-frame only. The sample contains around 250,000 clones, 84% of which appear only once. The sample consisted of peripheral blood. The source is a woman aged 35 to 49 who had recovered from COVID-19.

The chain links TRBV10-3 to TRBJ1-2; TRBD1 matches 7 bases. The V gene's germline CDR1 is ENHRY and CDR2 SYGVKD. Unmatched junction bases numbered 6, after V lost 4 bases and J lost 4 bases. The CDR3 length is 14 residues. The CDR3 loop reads CAISGRDSAYGYTF. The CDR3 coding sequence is TGTGCCATCAGTGGCCGGGACAGCGCCTATGGCTACACCTTC.

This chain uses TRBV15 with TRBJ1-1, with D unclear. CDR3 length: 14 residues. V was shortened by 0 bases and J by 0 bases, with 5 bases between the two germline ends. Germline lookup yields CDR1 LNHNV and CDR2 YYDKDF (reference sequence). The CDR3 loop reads CATSRDRVNTEAFF. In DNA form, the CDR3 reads TGTGCCACCAGCAGAGACCGGGTGAACACTGAAGCTTTCTTT.

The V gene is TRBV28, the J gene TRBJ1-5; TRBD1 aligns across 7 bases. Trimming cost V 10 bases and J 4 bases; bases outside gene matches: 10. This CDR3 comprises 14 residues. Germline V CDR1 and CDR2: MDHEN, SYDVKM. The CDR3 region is CATGPPQGNQPQHF. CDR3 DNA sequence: TGTGCCACAGGGCCCCCACAGGGGAATCAGCCCCAGCATTTT.

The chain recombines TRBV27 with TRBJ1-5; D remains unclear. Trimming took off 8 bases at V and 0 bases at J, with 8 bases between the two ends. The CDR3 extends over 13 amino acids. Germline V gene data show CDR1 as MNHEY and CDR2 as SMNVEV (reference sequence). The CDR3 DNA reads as TGTGCCAGCGCGGCGGGTAGCAATCAGCCCCAGCATTTT. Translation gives CASAAGSNQPQHF.

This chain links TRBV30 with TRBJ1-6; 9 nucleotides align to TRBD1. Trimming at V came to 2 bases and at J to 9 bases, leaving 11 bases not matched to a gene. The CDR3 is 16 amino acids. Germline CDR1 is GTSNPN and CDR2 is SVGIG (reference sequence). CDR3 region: CAWSTWTGVDASPLHF. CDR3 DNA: TGTGCCTGGAGTACCTGGACAGGGGTAGATGCTTCACCCCTCCACTTT. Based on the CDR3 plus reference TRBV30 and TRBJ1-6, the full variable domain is SQTIHQWPATLVQPVGSPLSLECTVEGTSNPNLYWYRQAAGRGLQLLFYSVGIGQISSEVPQNLSASRPQDRQFILSSKKLLLSDSGFYLCAWSTWTGVDASPLHFGNGTRLTVT.

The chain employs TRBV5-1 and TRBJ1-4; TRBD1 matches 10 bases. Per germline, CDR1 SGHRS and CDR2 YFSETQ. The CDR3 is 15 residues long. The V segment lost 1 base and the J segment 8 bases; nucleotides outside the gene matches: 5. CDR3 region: CASSLSGTGEEKLFF. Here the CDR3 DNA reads TGCGCCAGCAGCTTGTCCGGGACAGGGGAAGAAAAACTGTTTTTT.

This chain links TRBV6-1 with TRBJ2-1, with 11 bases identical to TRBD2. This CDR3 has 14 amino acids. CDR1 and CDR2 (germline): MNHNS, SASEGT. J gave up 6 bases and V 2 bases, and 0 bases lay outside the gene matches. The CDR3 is CASSELAGGNEQFF. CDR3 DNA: TGTGCCAGCAGTGAACTAGCGGGGGGCAATGAGCAGTTCTTC.

The CDR3 nucleotides read TGTGCCACCAGTGCCCGGGGACAGGGGAAGAGCGAGCAGTACTTC. It yields the protein CATSARGQGKSEQYF. The chain has TRBV24-1 and TRBJ2-7; 10 bases are a match to TRBD1. The germline gives CDR1 KGHDR, CDR2 SFDVKD. The CDR3 runs to 15 residues. Trimming removed 5 bases from V and 6 bases from J; junction bases left unmatched: 9.

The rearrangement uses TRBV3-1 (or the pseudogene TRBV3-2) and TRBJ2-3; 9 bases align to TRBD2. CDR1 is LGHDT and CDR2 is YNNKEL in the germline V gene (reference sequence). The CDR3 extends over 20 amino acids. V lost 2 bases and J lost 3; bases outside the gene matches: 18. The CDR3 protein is CASSQILWRGGPRGTDTQYF. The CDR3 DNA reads TGTGCCAGCAGCCAAATACTCTGGCGGGGGGGCCCCCGCGGAACAGATACGCAGTATTTT.

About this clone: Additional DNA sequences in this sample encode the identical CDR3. Here the CDR3 reads CASSVQVNTEAFF. Written as DNA, the CDR3 is TGTGCCAGCAGTGTTCAGGTGAACACTGAAGCTTTCTTT. The genes are TRBV2 and TRBJ1-1; D gene unclear. Trimming cost V 4 bases and J 0 bases, with 6 bases left between them. This CDR3 is 13 amino acids long. Germline CDR1 and CDR2: SNHLY and FYNNEI.

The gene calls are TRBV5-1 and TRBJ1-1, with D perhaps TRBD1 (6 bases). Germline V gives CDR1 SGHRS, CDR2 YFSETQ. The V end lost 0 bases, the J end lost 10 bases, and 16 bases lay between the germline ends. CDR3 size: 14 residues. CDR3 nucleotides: TGCGCCAGCAGCTTGGTGAGTGAGGGGGATGGAGCTTTCTTT. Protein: CASSLVSEGDGAFF.

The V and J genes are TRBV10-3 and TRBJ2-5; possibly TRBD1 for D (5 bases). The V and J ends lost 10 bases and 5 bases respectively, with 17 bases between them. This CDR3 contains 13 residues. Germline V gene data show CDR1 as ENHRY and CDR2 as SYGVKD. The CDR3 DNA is TGTGCCACCACCTCCGACCACAGGGAGACCCAGTACTTC. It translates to CATTSDHRETQYF.

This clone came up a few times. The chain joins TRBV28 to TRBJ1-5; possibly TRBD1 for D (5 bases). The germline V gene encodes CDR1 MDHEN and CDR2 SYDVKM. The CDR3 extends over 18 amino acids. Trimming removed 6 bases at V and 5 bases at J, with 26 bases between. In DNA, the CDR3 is TGTGCCAGCAGCCCTCCCGGGGGGGGAGATGGGGTTGATCAGCCCCAGCATTTT. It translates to CASSPPGGGDGVDQPQHF.